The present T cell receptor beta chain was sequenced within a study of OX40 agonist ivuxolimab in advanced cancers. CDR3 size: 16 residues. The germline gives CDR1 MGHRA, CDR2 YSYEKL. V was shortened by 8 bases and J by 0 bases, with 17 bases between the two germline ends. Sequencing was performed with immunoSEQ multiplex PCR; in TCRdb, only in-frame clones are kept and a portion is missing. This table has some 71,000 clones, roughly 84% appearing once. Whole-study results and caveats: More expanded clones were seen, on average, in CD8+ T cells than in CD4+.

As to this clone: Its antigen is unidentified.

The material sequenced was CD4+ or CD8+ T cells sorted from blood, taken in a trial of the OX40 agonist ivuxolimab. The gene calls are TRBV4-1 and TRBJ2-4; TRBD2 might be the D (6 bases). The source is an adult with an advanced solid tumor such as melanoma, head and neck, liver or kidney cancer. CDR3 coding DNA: TGCGCCAGCGGCGGGGCGGGGTTTATAGCCAAAAACATTCAGTACTTC. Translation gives CASGGAGFIAKNIQYF.